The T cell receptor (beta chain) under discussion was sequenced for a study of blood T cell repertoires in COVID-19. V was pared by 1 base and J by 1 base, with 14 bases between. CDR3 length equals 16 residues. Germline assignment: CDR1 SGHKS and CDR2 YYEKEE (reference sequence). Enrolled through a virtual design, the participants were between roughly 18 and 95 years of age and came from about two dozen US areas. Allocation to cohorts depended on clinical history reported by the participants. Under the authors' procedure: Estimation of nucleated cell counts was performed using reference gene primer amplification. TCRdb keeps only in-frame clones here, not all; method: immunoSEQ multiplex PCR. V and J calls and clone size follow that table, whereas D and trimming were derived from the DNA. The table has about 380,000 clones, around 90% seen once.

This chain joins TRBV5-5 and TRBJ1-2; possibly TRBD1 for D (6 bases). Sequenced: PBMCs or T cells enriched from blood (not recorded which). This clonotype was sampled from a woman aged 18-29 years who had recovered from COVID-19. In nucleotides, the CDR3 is TGTGCCAGCAGCTTGAGGGGGAATCAAAATAACTATGGCTACACCTTC. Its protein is CASSLRGNQNNYGYTF.